The 25 T cell receptor beta chains below all came from one sample that was sequenced in a study of T cells in Graves' hyperthyroidism and ophthalmopathy (dated by TCRdb to the late 2010s). The library was obtained by multiplex PCR. Sequenced on an Illumina HiSeq 2000. Amplification of TCR beta CDR3 regions was carried out from RNA transcripts. The TCR CDR3 was subjected to a first round of RT-PCR using the HTBI primer set and the Qiagen OneStep RT-PCR kit. TCRdb trimmed public reads at Q25 via fastp, called clones via MiXCR and kept in-frame beta chains. Each record represents a unique CDR3 protein, reported with the most common genes and DNA among its rows. For this sample there are approximately 560,000 distinct CDR3 sequences; around 42% appear just once. The ten largest clones represent nearly 8.5% of the sample. Sequencing was done on a sample of peripheral blood or thyroid tissue (not recorded which). These receptors were obtained from a woman between 18 and 30 years old with Graves' hyperthyroidism. Donor details come from another sample of the same person, matched by shared clones.

This clonotype was detected only a few times. V is TRBV7-2 and J is TRBJ1-2; perhaps TRBD1 as D (5 bases). The V and J ends lost 5 bases and 2 bases respectively, with 15 bases between them. In germline, CDR1 is SGHTA, CDR2 FQGNSA. The CDR3 has 15 residues. This chain's CDR3 is CASSPGRGYNYGYTF. The CDR3 coding sequence is TGTGCCAGCAGCCCCGGAAGGGGTTACAACTATGGCTACACCTTC. The variable domain in full, completed from reference TRBV7-2 and TRBJ1-2, reads GAGVSQSPSNKVTEKGKDVELRCDPISGHTALYWYRQSLGQGLEFLIYFQGNSAPDKSGLPSDRFSAERTGGSVSTLTIQRTQQEDSAVYLCASSPGRGYNYGYTFGSGTRLTVV.

The chain uses TRBV6-2 or TRBV6-3 and TRBJ1-1; D unresolved. The CDR3 consists of 10 residues. V was trimmed by 4 bases and J by 7 bases, leaving 4 bases between them. Germline V CDR1 and CDR2: MNHEY, SVGEGT. DNA for the CDR3: TGTGCCAGCAGTTCTGGTGAAGCTTTCTTT. Protein sequence: CASSSGEAFF.

The chain has TRBV2 and TRBJ1-2; 8 bases are a match to TRBD1. The CDR3 has 15 residues. Looked up from germline, CDR1 is SNHLY and CDR2 is FYNNEI. V was clipped by 2 bases and J by 1 base; unmatched bases: 3. CDR3 sequence (DNA): TGTGCCAGCAGTGAACAGGGACAGGATAACTATGGCTACACCTTC. Amino acid sequence: CASSEQGQDNYGYTF.

The V gene is TRBV14, the J gene TRBJ2-2; D remains unclear. This CDR3 has 15 residues. Looked up from germline, CDR1 is SGHDN and CDR2 is FVKESK. Deletions cut 5 bases from V and 1 base from J, with 11 bases between. The CDR3 protein is CASSVEGRNTGELFF. Here the CDR3 DNA reads TGTGCCAGCAGCGTAGAAGGGCGGAACACCGGGGAGCTGTTTTTT.

This clonotype was seen ten or more times. V and J are TRBV7-2 and TRBJ1-1; D remains unclear. V lost 5 bases to trimming and J lost 4 bases, with 11 bases between them. The germline gives CDR1 SGHTA, CDR2 FQGNSA. The CDR3 loop spans 13 amino acids. The chain's CDR3 is CASSRGLGTEAFF. The CDR3 DNA is TGTGCCAGCAGCCGGGGTCTTGGCACTGAAGCTTTCTTT.

This clonotype was found once. In DNA, the CDR3 is TGTGCCAGCAGCCCCCCCATGAACACCGGGGAGCTGTTTTTT. Translating gives CASSPPMNTGELFF. The rearrangement links TRBV7-2 to TRBJ2-2; D remains ambiguous. Trimming shortened V by 5 bases and J by 1 base, and 8 bases separated the two germline ends. Germline V gene data show CDR1 as SGHTA and CDR2 as FQGNSA. This CDR3 has 14 residues. The whole variable domain, filled in from reference TRBV7-2 and TRBJ2-2, reads GAGVSQSPSNKVTEKGKDVELRCDPISGHTALYWYRQSLGQGLEFLIYFQGNSAPDKSGLPSDRFSAERTGGSVSTLTIQRTQQEDSAVYLCASSPPMNTGELFFGEGSRLTVL.

The rearrangement joins TRBV2 to TRBJ1-6; 7 nucleotides agree with TRBD1. The germline gives CDR1 SNHLY, CDR2 FYNNEI. This CDR3 region has 13 residues. V shed 8 bases, J shed 10 bases, and the junction held 8 bases outside the gene matches. CDR3 sequence reads: CASVVVRGSPLHF. The CDR3 DNA reads TGTGCCAGCGTTGTTGTCAGGGGGTCACCCCTCCACTTT.

In this sample, this clonotype turned up a few times. The junction departs from the called germline gene at one end, perhaps through a read error. This chain joins TRBV10-3 and TRBJ1-2, with D unclear. This CDR3 has 12 residues. Germline CDR1 and CDR2: ENHRY and SYGVKD. For the CDR3, the DNA is TGTGCCAGCAGTAATGGGCGGTATGGCTACACCTTC. Its protein product is CASSNGRYGYTF.

The CDR3 region has the DNA TGCAGTGCGAAGCTTGGGGGGGGGACTGAAGCTTTCTTT. It is translated as CSAKLGGGTEAFF. The chain employs TRBV20-1 and TRBJ1-1, with D possibly TRBD1 on 5 matching bases. The germline CDR1 and CDR2 sequences are DFQATT and SNEGSKA (reference sequence). CDR3 size: 13 residues. The V gene lost 6 bases and the J gene lost 5 bases, with 16 bases spanning the gap.

This clonotype was counted between two and nine times. The chain recombines TRBV7-9 with TRBJ2-7; D unresolved. Per germline, CDR1 SEHNR and CDR2 FQNEAQ (reference sequence). This CDR3 has 12 amino acids. Deletions cut 5 bases from V and 8 bases from J, with 13 bases between. In DNA form, the CDR3 reads TGTGCCAGCAGCCCCGGTTACAGTAAGCAGTACTTC. Protein: CASSPGYSKQYF.

A remark on this clonotype: This may be a read error: a much more frequent sequence differs by one nucleotide. The genes are TRBV24-1 and TRBJ1-2; D may be TRBD1 (5 bases). V dropped 4 bases and J dropped 4 bases, with 12 bases sitting between them. This CDR3 is 14 amino acids long. In germline, CDR1 is KGHDR, CDR2 SFDVKD. The CDR3 is CATSDPGRVYGYTF. CDR3 sequence (DNA): TGTGCCACCAGTGACCCGGGACGGGTCTATGGCTACACCTTC.

On this clonotype itself: Sequence at one end of the junction differs from germline and may be a read error. This chain joins TRBV25-1 and TRBJ1-4; D is possibly TRBD1 (5 bases). CDR3 size: 21 residues. Germline loops: CDR1 MGHDK, CDR2 SYGVNS. The CDR3 reads CASSLGRAPGTLPATNEKLFF. CDR3 nucleotide sequence: TGCGCCAGCAGCTTGGGACGCGCCCCCGGGACCTTGCCTGCAACTAATGAAAAACTGTTTTTT. The full variable domain, in which reference TRBV25-1 and TRBJ1-4 provide the parts outside the CDR3, is EADIYQTPRYLVIGTGKKITLECSQTMGHDKMYWYQQDPGMELHLIHYSYGVNSTEKGDLSSESTVSRIRTEHFPLTLESARPSHTSQYLCASSLGRAPGTLPATNEKLFFGSGTQLSVL.

The chain links TRBV2 to TRBJ1-6; maybe TRBD1 (5 bases). This CDR3 region has 14 residues. V lost 1 base and J 10 bases, leaving 11 bases between the germline ends. Germline loops: CDR1 SNHLY, CDR2 FYNNEI. The chain's CDR3 is CASSEGGGESPLHF. The CDR3 DNA sequence: TGTGCCAGCAGTGAAGGTGGGGGGGAATCACCCCTCCACTTT. The whole variable domain, filled in from reference TRBV2 and TRBJ1-6, reads EPEVTQTPSHQVTQMGQEVILRCVPISNHLYFYWYRQILGQKVEFLVSFYNNEISEKSEIFDDQFSVERPDGSNFTLKIRSTKLEDSAMYFCASSEGGGESPLHFGNGTRLTVT.

The sample holds many counts of this clonotype. The chain couples TRBV7-8 to TRBJ1-5; D remains unclear. Trimming took off 0 bases at V and 7 bases at J, with 7 bases between the two ends. Per germline, CDR1 SGHVS and CDR2 FQNEAQ. The CDR3 runs 13 residues. As DNA, the CDR3 is TGTGCCAGCAGCTTAGCTTTCGGGCAGCCCCAGCATTTT. Translation gives CASSLAFGQPQHF.

Only a few counts were recorded for this clonotype. The chain couples TRBV20-1 to TRBJ1-4; no clear D. The CDR3 is made up of 12 amino acids. The V and J ends lost 4 bases and 4 bases respectively, with 7 bases between them. CDR1 is DFQATT, CDR2 SNEGSKA, per germline (reference sequence). Here the CDR3 reads CSATTGNEKLFF. The CDR3 DNA follows: TGCAGTGCTACGACGGGTAATGAAAAACTGTTTTTT.

The CDR3 sequence: CSARDGTTLGQPQHF. The CDR3 nucleotides are TGCAGTGCTAGAGATGGGACTACTTTAGGTCAGCCCCAGCATTTT. V and J are TRBV20-1 and TRBJ1-5, with D perhaps TRBD1 (5 bases). Trimming stripped 0 bases from V and 6 bases from J, with 15 bases between. From germline, CDR1 is DFQATT and CDR2 SNEGSKA (reference sequence). The CDR3 runs 15 residues.

Concerning this clonotype itself: Given a much more abundant clone one base away, this may be a read error. The chain employs TRBV6-1 and TRBJ1-5; 9 nucleotides agree with TRBD1. There are 13 residues in the CDR3. V lost 8 bases to trimming and J lost 7 bases; unmatched junction nucleotides: 6. Germline V gives CDR1 MNHNS, CDR2 SASEGT. The CDR3 protein is CASSTGGSQPQHF. In DNA, the CDR3 is TGTGCCAGCTCGACAGGGGGGTCGCAGCCCCAGCATTTT.

This chain uses TRBV29-1 with TRBJ1-1, with a possible D match to TRBD1 (5 bases). The CDR3 is 13 amino acids. Deletions cut 3 bases from V and 2 bases from J, with 10 bases between. Germline V CDR1 and CDR2: SQVTM, ANQGSEA. The CDR3 region is CSVEDNQNTEAFF. The CDR3 coding sequence is TGCAGCGTTGAGGACAACCAAAACACTGAAGCTTTCTTT.

The chain couples TRBV25-1 to TRBJ1-4, with D possibly being TRBD1 (5 bases). The germline gives CDR1 MGHDK, CDR2 SYGVNS. This CDR3 has 14 residues. V was pared by 8 bases and J by 8 bases, with 18 bases between. CDR3 bases: TGTGCCAGCTTAGATCGGGGGGTTGACGAAAAACTGTTTTTT. Translated: CASLDRGVDEKLFF. The full variable domain, rest sourced from reference TRBV25-1 and TRBJ1-4, is EADIYQTPRYLVIGTGKKITLECSQTMGHDKMYWYQQDPGMELHLIHYSYGVNSTEKGDLSSESTVSRIRTEHFPLTLESARPSHTSQYLCASLDRGVDEKLFFGSGTQLSVL.

The rearrangement links TRBV2 to TRBJ1-1, with 8 positions matching TRBD1. The germline V gene encodes CDR1 SNHLY and CDR2 FYNNEI. The V and J ends lost 3 bases and 5 bases, in that order; junction bases with no gene match: 5. The CDR3 totals 14 residues. CDR3 bases: TGTGCCAGCAGTGACGGACAGGGAATTACTGAAGCTTTCTTT. Amino acids: CASSDGQGITEAFF.

V usage is TRBV4-3 and J usage is TRBJ1-5, with D possibly matching TRBD1 (5 bases). CDR1 is LGHNA, CDR2 YSLEER, per germline. CDR3 length equals 15 residues. V lost 1 base, J lost 4 bases, and 11 bases lay in between. CDR3 sequence: CASSQGPRGNQPQHF. DNA for the CDR3: TGCGCCAGCAGCCAAGGGCCGAGGGGAAATCAGCCCCAGCATTTT.

With respect to this clonotype: With a much larger clone just one base away, this may be a read error. The DNA for the CDR3 is TGTGCCAGCATTGAGTCAAGGGGAGTAGGGGCTGGCTACACCTTC. Amino acid sequence: CASIESRGVGAGYTF. V gene TRBV2 combines with J gene TRBJ1-2; possible D gene TRBD1, 5 bases. CDR1 and CDR2 from the germline V gene are SNHLY and FYNNEI. The ends were cut back, 7 bases at V and 7 bases at J, with 22 bases in the middle. This CDR3 region has 15 residues. The whole variable domain, filled in from reference TRBV2 and TRBJ1-2, reads EPEVTQTPSHQVTQMGQEVILRCVPISNHLYFYWYRQILGQKVEFLVSFYNNEISEKSEIFDDQFSVERPDGSNFTLKIRSTKLEDSAMYFCASIESRGVGAGYTFGSGTRLTVV.

This chain connects TRBV7-8 to TRBJ1-5; 7 bases align to TRBD1. The CDR3 extends over 16 amino acids. In germline, CDR1 is SGHVS, CDR2 FQNEAQ. Unmatched junction bases numbered 6, after V lost 4 bases and J lost 0 bases. CDR3 coding DNA: TGTGCCAGCAGCTATGACAGGGAGTATAGCAATCAGCCCCAGCATTTT. Protein sequence: CASSYDREYSNQPQHF.

The gene calls are TRBV11-2 and TRBJ1-3, with D unclear. The germline V gene encodes CDR1 SGHAT and CDR2 FQNNGV. The CDR3 contains 14 residues. V shed 1 base and J shed 0 bases, with 4 bases lying between them. The CDR3 reads CASSLGASGNTIYF. CDR3 bases: TGTGCCAGCAGCTTAGGGGCCTCTGGAAACACCATATATTTT.

The chain recombines TRBV29-1 with TRBJ2-1, with TRBD1 matching over 8 bases. With 7 bases clipped from V and 8 bases from J, the junction kept 10 bases outside the gene matches. The CDR3 contains 13 residues. Germline assignment: CDR1 SQVTM and CDR2 ANQGSEA. The CDR3 coding sequence is TGCAGCGCTCGGACAGGGCGTGCGGATGAGCAGTTCTTC. Translating gives CSARTGRADEQFF.